The 21 T cell receptor beta chains below were found in one sample sequenced in a study of T cells after yellow fever vaccination. TCRdb analysed the 5' RACE reads with MiXCR anew, one entry per CDR3 protein. This table holds a few hundred thousand distinct CDR3 sequences, about 4% found once. The sample here was PBMCs, taken 5 days after the yellow fever booster vaccination. These receptors all stem from a young man who received the YFV17D yellow fever vaccine.

The rearrangement links TRBV12-5 to TRBJ1-6; D call uncertain. V lost 6 bases and J 5 bases, leaving 17 bases between the germline ends. The germline V gene has CDR1 LGHNT and CDR2 FRNRAP. The CDR3 runs 16 residues. The CDR3 sequence: CASGVPRDQNNSPLHF. CDR3 in DNA: TGTGCTAGTGGAGTTCCCCGAGACCAAAATAATTCACCCCTCCACTTT.

This clonotype came up many times. This chain uses TRBV18 with TRBJ2-1, with a possible D match to TRBD2 (6 bases). The germline V and J ends were trimmed by 3 bases and 2 bases, with 8 bases remaining between them. The CDR3 contains 14 residues. The germline gives CDR1 KGHSH, CDR2 LQKENI. The CDR3 DNA sequence: TGTGCCAGCTCACCGCCGGGGGCCTACAATGAGCAGTTCTTC. Its protein is CASSPPGAYNEQFF.

This clonotype was recorded many times. This chain joins TRBV4-3 and TRBJ1-1; TRBD1 matches at 7 bases. The CDR3 covers 16 residues. V gave up 4 bases and J gave up 11 bases; unmatched junction bases: 19. Germline V lookup: CDR1 LGHNA, CDR2 YSLEER. This CDR3 reads CASSPTTQSGGGMAFF. Written as DNA, the CDR3 is TGCGCCAGCAGCCCTACTACCCAATCAGGGGGAGGAATGGCTTTCTTT.

This clonotype was seen repeatedly, ten times or more. V is TRBV4-2 and J is TRBJ2-6, with 11 bases identical to TRBD2. The V gene's germline CDR1 is LGHNA and CDR2 YNFKEQ. V dropped 5 bases and J dropped 0; count of bases not matched to a gene: 3. This CDR3 has 17 amino acids. CDR3 protein: CASSSSGGASGANVLTF. CDR3 DNA sequence: TGTGCCAGCAGCAGTAGCGGGGGGGCCTCTGGGGCCAACGTCCTGACTTTC.

This clonotype was detected a few times. This chain connects TRBV4-1 to TRBJ1-6; 7 bases map to TRBD1. The CDR3 has 15 residues. Germline CDR1 reads MGHRA; CDR2 reads YSYEKL. V dropped 1 base and J dropped 6; count of bases not matched to a gene: 3. CDR3 DNA sequence: TGCGCCAGCAGCCAAGGCAGGGGGTTTAATTCACCCCTCCACTTT. Amino acids: CASSQGRGFNSPLHF.

In this sample, this clonotype turned up many times. This sequence joins TRBV20-1 and TRBJ2-2, with unresolved D. Between the trimmed V and J ends, which lost 0 bases and 4 bases, there was a span of 6 bases. CDR1 DFQATT and CDR2 SNEGSKA come from the germline V gene (reference sequence). This CDR3 has 13 amino acids. Written as DNA, the CDR3 is TGCAGTGCTAGAGATCCGGGCACCGGGGAGCTGTTTTTT. Translated, it gives CSARDPGTGELFF.

This clonotype was seen many times. This chain uses TRBV9 with TRBJ1-2, with 8 bases identical to TRBD1. The ends lost 0 bases at V and 8 bases at J; junction bases unmatched: 6. Per the germline V gene, CDR1 is SGDLS and CDR2 is YYNGEE. This CDR3 spans 14 amino acids. CDR3 coding DNA: TGTGCCAGCAGCGTAGCCCAGGGGGCGAAGGGCTACACCTTC. Encoded protein: CASSVAQGAKGYTF. Full variable domain (missing parts from reference TRBV9 and TRBJ1-2): DSGVTQTPKHLITATGQRVTLRCSPRSGDLSVYWYQQSLDQGLQFLIQYYNGEERAKGNILERFSAQQFPDLHSELNLSSLELGDSALYFCASSVAQGAKGYTFGSGTRLTVV.

This clonotype was counted between two and nine times. The chain has TRBV4-3 and TRBJ1-6, with D unresolved. This CDR3 has 16 amino acids. V shed 4 bases and J shed 7 bases, with 17 bases lying between them. The germline V gene encodes CDR1 LGHNA and CDR2 YSLEER. The CDR3 region is CASSLQTGRLNSPLHF. The CDR3 DNA reads TGCGCCAGCAGCCTTCAGACCGGCAGATTAAATTCACCCCTCCACTTT.

The sample holds a few counts of this clonotype. The V gene is TRBV30, the J gene TRBJ2-3; perhaps TRBD2 as D (6 bases). Germline V gives CDR1 GTSNPN, CDR2 SVGIG (reference sequence). CDR3 length equals 13 residues. V dropped 4 bases and J dropped 0 bases, with 8 bases sitting between them. Here the CDR3 reads CAWNSGSTDTQYF. For the CDR3, the DNA is TGTGCCTGGAATAGCGGAAGCACAGATACGCAGTATTTT.

This clonotype was counted at least ten times. The chain combines TRBV7-2 with TRBJ1-4, with D unclear. Looked up from germline, CDR1 is SGHTA and CDR2 is FQGNSA. The CDR3 totals 16 residues. V lost 2 bases and J lost 5, with 15 bases in between. CDR3 sequence: CASSLSGQVRNEKLFF. DNA for the CDR3: TGTGCCAGCAGCTTATCCGGGCAGGTTCGAAATGAAAAACTGTTTTTT. The full variable domain, in which reference TRBV7-2 and TRBJ1-4 provide the parts outside the CDR3, is GAGVSQSPSNKVTEKGKDVELRCDPISGHTALYWYRQSLGQGLEFLIYFQGNSAPDKSGLPSDRFSAERTGGSVSTLTIQRTQQEDSAVYLCASSLSGQVRNEKLFFGSGTQLSVL.

This clonotype was detected only once. The CDR3 nucleotides are TGTGCCAGCTCACCAGCCGTTCCAGGGTCACACGAGCAGTACTTC. It encodes CASSPAVPGSHEQYF. V usage is TRBV18 and J usage is TRBJ2-7; weak D call: TRBD1 (5 bases). Looked up from germline, CDR1 is KGHSH and CDR2 is LQKENI. The CDR3 totals 15 residues. The V end was cut by 2 bases, the J end by 5 bases, with 16 bases between.

This rearrangement joins TRBV6-5 to TRBJ1-1, with no clear D. The V gene's germline CDR1 is MNHEY and CDR2 SVGAGI. This CDR3 is 14 amino acids long. Trimming pared 2 bases from V and 3 bases from J, leaving 10 bases between. The CDR3 region has the DNA TGTGCCAGCAGTTACGACTACAGCGACACTGAAGCTTTCTTT. It yields the protein CASSYDYSDTEAFF.

This clonotype was recorded a few times. The rearrangement uses TRBV7-2 and TRBJ2-3; no definite D call. V was pared by 3 bases and J by 4 bases, with 11 bases between. Per the germline V gene, CDR1 is SGHTA and CDR2 is FQGNSA. This CDR3 comprises 14 residues. CDR3 residues: CASSLGVVPDTQYF. The DNA for the CDR3 is TGTGCCAGCAGCTTGGGTGTGGTTCCAGATACGCAGTATTTT.

This clonotype was seen a few times. This chain uses TRBV9 with TRBJ2-3, with D uncertain. The CDR3 runs 15 residues. The germline V gene encodes CDR1 SGDLS and CDR2 YYNGEE. The V end was cut by 1 base, the J end by 7 bases, with 16 bases between. The CDR3 is CASSVHRYSPHTQYF. CDR3 DNA sequence: TGTGCCAGCAGCGTACATCGGTATTCTCCCCATACGCAGTATTTT.

This clonotype came up a few times. V gene TRBV13 combines with J gene TRBJ2-2; no firm D call. CDR1 is PRHDT and CDR2 is FYEKMQ in the germline V gene (reference sequence). The CDR3 runs to 14 residues. With 4 bases removed from V and 0 bases from J, the gap between germline ends came to 6 bases. Here the CDR3 reads CASSSESNTGELFF. The CDR3 DNA reads TGTGCCAGCAGCTCGGAGTCGAACACCGGGGAGCTGTTTTTT.

This clonotype was detected a few times. The rearrangement joins TRBV5-6 to TRBJ2-3, with 12 nucleotides matching TRBD2. Germline loops: CDR1 SGHDT, CDR2 YYEEEE. This CDR3 contains 17 residues. V was pared by 2 bases and J by 0 bases, with 4 bases of the junction left unmatched. The CDR3 loop is CASSLRTSGVSTDTQYF. Here the CDR3 DNA reads TGTGCCAGCAGCTTAAGGACTAGCGGGGTTAGCACAGATACGCAGTATTTT.

Only a few counts were recorded for this clonotype. This sequence joins TRBV6-5 and TRBJ1-4, with 9 bases fitting TRBD1. CDR1 MNHEY and CDR2 SVGAGI come from the germline V gene. The V segment lost 5 bases and the J segment 7 bases; nucleotides outside the gene matches: 5. The CDR3 covers 14 residues. The CDR3 spells CASSDRGSGEKLFF. CDR3 bases: TGTGCCAGCAGTGACAGGGGGTCCGGTGAAAAACTGTTTTTT.

As to this clonotype: Because the CDR3's place on the DNA is in doubt, the DNA is left out and the CDR3 is given as listed by TCRdb. J is TRBJ1-2 and V is TRBV12-3 or TRBV12-4; the D call in the table, TRBD1, was not verified against the DNA. The CDR3 has 12 amino acids, counting both end residues. The CDR3 loop is CASSWGTGSPAF.

This clonotype was counted many times. The chain uses TRBV5-1 and TRBJ2-1; 7 bases agree with TRBD1. The CDR3 covers 15 residues. J was trimmed by 4 bases and V by 6 bases; bases with no gene match: 10. Germline V CDR1 and CDR2: SGHRS, YFSETQ. The CDR3 DNA reads as TGCGCCAGCACCCAGGGGGAACAGACTTACAATGAGCAGTTCTTC. Translating it yields CASTQGEQTYNEQFF.

This clonotype was found many times. V usage is TRBV7-9 and J usage is TRBJ2-5; D may be TRBD1 (6 bases). CDR1 and CDR2 from the germline V gene are SEHNR and FQNEAQ (reference sequence). V lost 1 base and J lost 5, with 14 bases in between. CDR3 size: 15 residues. CDR3 sequence reads: CASSLVGSRGETQYF. DNA for the CDR3: TGTGCCAGCAGCTTAGTAGGCTCGAGGGGGGAGACCCAGTACTTC. The full variable domain, with the rest looked up from reference TRBV7-9 and TRBJ2-5, is DTGVSQNPRHKITKRGQNVTFRCDPISEHNRLYWYRQTLGQGPEFLTYFQNEAQLEKSRLLSDRFSAERPKGSFSTLEIQRTEQGDSAMYLCASSLVGSRGETQYFGPGTRLLVL.

V is TRBV15 and J is TRBJ1-6; the D is unclear. The germline V gene has CDR1 LNHNV and CDR2 YYDKDF (reference sequence). This CDR3 has 15 residues. V was trimmed by 1 base and J by 8 bases, leaving 12 bases between them. CDR3 region: CATSRVGRGHSPLHF. In nucleotides, the CDR3 is TGTGCCACCAGCAGAGTGGGCAGAGGGCATTCACCCCTCCACTTT.